One and the same sample provided the 18 T cell receptor beta chains below, sequenced in a study of CD8+CD57+ T cells in acquired aplastic anemia. Using genomic DNA as the template, TCR beta VDJ and CDR3 profiling was carried out. TCRdb fed the reads into MiXCR, producing one record per CDR3 protein. The table records 120,000 or so distinct CDR3 sequences, about half of them present only once. Sequencing input: sorted CD4+, CD8+, or CD8+CD57+ T cells (not recorded which) from PBMCs. The source is a human donor in good health, serving as a control.

This clonotype was recorded at least ten times. V and J are TRBV20-1 and TRBJ1-2, with D perhaps TRBD1 (5 bases). Trimming removed 5 bases from V and 4 bases from J, with 14 bases in between. The germline CDR1 and CDR2 sequences are DFQATT and SNEGSKA (reference sequence). This CDR3 is built from 13 residues. DNA of the CDR3: TGCAGTGCTCTACACGGGACGGGCTATGGCTACACCTTC. Protein: CSALHGTGYGYTF.

The chain couples TRBV15 to TRBJ1-1; 8 bases are a match to TRBD1. The V gene end was trimmed by 3 bases and the J gene end by 6 bases; junction bases not matched to a gene: 9. Germline V CDR1 and CDR2: LNHNV, YYDKDF (reference sequence). The CDR3 sequence is 15 residues long. The CDR3 sequence: CATSSGTGVGPEAFF. CDR3 coding DNA: TGTGCCACCAGCAGCGGGACAGGAGTAGGGCCTGAAGCTTTCTTT.

This clonotype was detected only a few times. This sequence joins TRBV10-3 and TRBJ1-2; D is ambiguous. Germline-derived CDR1 and CDR2 are ENHRY and SYGVKD. V lost 4 bases and J lost 6, with 12 bases in between. The CDR3 contains 13 residues. CDR3 sequence reads: CAISVENTHGYTF. Here the CDR3 DNA reads TGTGCCATCAGTGTGGAGAATACTCATGGCTACACCTTC.

The chain couples TRBV6-6 to TRBJ1-4; D is possibly TRBD1 (6 bases). The V end lost 8 bases, the J end lost 4 bases, and 11 bases lay between the germline ends. This CDR3 is 13 amino acids long. CDR1 MNHNY and CDR2 SVGAGI come from the germline V gene (reference sequence). CDR3 protein: CASGGQNNEKLFF. CDR3 in DNA: TGTGCCAGCGGTGGACAGAATAATGAAAAACTGTTTTTT.

The chain is built from TRBV29-1 and TRBJ1-3; the match to TRBD1 covers 8 bases. Germline V gene data show CDR1 as SQVTM and CDR2 as ANQGSEA. The trim removed 5 bases at V and 8 bases at J, leaving 8 bases unmatched. There are 13 residues in the CDR3. CDR3 DNA sequence: TGCAGCGTTACCCGGGACAGGAGCCACACCATATATTTT. The encoded protein is CSVTRDRSHTIYF.

The gene calls are TRBV7-2 and TRBJ2-7; D perhaps matches TRBD1 (6 bases). This CDR3 spans 16 amino acids. Germline V gene sequence: CDR1 SGHTA, CDR2 FQGNSA. V was pared by 4 bases and J by 4 bases, with 20 bases between. The CDR3 DNA reads as TGTGCCAGCAGCTCGTACCAACCGGGACAAGAGTACGAGCAGTACTTC. Protein: CASSSYQPGQEYEQYF. Full variable domain (rest looked up from reference TRBV7-2 and TRBJ2-7): GAGVSQSPSNKVTEKGKDVELRCDPISGHTALYWYRQSLGQGLEFLIYFQGNSAPDKSGLPSDRFSAERTGGSVSTLTIQRTQQEDSAVYLCASSSYQPGQEYEQYFGPGTRLTVT.

The chain has TRBV24-1 and TRBJ1-2, with 8 bases identical to TRBD1. Trimming took 7 bases from V and 3 from J; bases not matched to a gene: 3. The CDR3 is 13 amino acids. Germline lookup yields CDR1 KGHDR and CDR2 SFDVKD. CDR3 amino acids: CATSQGQDYGYTF. The CDR3 bases are TGTGCCACCAGCCAGGGACAGGACTATGGCTACACCTTC.

The rearrangement joins TRBV10-3 to TRBJ2-7; TRBD1 or TRBD2 may be the D gene (5 bases each). V was cut by 9 bases and J by 0 bases, with 12 bases left in between. CDR3 length: 13 amino acids. Germline V gene data show CDR1 as ENHRY and CDR2 as SYGVKD. Written as DNA, the CDR3 is TGTGCCATAGCGAGGGGCGTCTCCTACGAGCAGTACTTC. This encodes CAIARGVSYEQYF.

In this sample, this clonotype turned up once. This chain connects TRBV6-2 or TRBV6-3 to TRBJ2-7; 10 bases agree with TRBD1. The CDR3 is made up of 14 amino acids. CDR1 MNHEY and CDR2 SVGEGT come from the germline V gene. The V and J ends lost 8 bases and 6 bases, in that order; junction bases with no gene match: 10. This CDR3 reads CASGKGQGRGEQYF. In DNA, the CDR3 is TGTGCCAGCGGAAAGGGACAGGGGCGAGGCGAGCAGTACTTC.

Notes on this clonotype: The junction does not match germline at one end; this may be a read error. The chain couples TRBV2 to TRBJ2-7; D is possibly TRBD1 (6 bases). This CDR3 comprises 14 residues. Per germline, CDR1 SNHLY and CDR2 FYNNEI. CDR3 region: CASRSGTSSSEQYF. DNA for the CDR3: TGTGCCAGCCGCTCGGGGACAAGTTCCTCCGAGCAGTACTTC.

This sequence joins TRBV7-6 and TRBJ2-7; 11 bases align to TRBD1. The CDR3 is 14 residues long. CDR1 and CDR2 from the germline V gene are SGHVS and FNYEAQ. V was clipped by 5 bases and J by 6 bases; unmatched bases: 6. CDR3 coding DNA: TGTGCCAGCAGCCAGGACAGGGGGCAGGGCGAGCAGTACTTC. It encodes CASSQDRGQGEQYF.

The chain couples TRBV6-1 to TRBJ2-7; D is undetermined. V lost 1 base to trimming and J lost 3 bases, with 10 bases between them. Looked up from germline, CDR1 is MNHNS and CDR2 is SASEGT. This CDR3 is built from 14 residues. DNA of the CDR3: TGTGCCAGCAGTGAAGTTTCAGAAATCTACGAGCAGTACTTC. Translation: CASSEVSEIYEQYF.

This clonotype occurred many times. The genes are TRBV20-1 and TRBJ2-5; TRBD2 matches 7 bases. Germline CDR1 DFQATT, CDR2 SNEGSKA (reference sequence). The CDR3 totals 15 residues. J lost 1 base, V lost 2 bases, and 7 bases had no gene match. The CDR3 here is CSARSTRGTQETQYF. CDR3 coding DNA: TGCAGTGCTAGATCCACGCGGGGGACCCAAGAGACCCAGTACTTC.

The V gene is TRBV7-3, the J gene TRBJ1-1, with D perhaps matching TRBD1 (6 bases). In germline, CDR1 is SGHTA, CDR2 FQGTGA. V was trimmed by 5 bases and J by 8 bases, leaving 15 bases between them. The CDR3 runs to 13 residues. The DNA of the CDR3 is TGTGCCAGCAGCCCCCGGACAGCACAAGAAGCTTTCTTT. Translation: CASSPRTAQEAFF.

Comment on this clonotype: This sequence may be a read error, since a much larger clone differs from it by one base. The V call is TRBV11-2, the J call TRBJ2-1; TRBD2 aligns across 15 bases. The length of the CDR3 is 16 residues. The germline V gene encodes CDR1 SGHAT and CDR2 FQNNGV. The V and J ends lost 4 bases and 8 bases, in that order; junction bases with no gene match: 6. The CDR3 loop is CASSSGTSGGRDEQFF. CDR3 DNA sequence: TGTGCCAGCAGCTCCGGGACTAGCGGGGGGCGGGATGAGCAGTTCTTC.

In this sample, this clonotype turned up many times. This chain links TRBV2 with TRBJ2-5; 9 positions match TRBD2. With 1 base clipped from V and 4 bases from J, the junction kept 4 bases outside the gene matches. The CDR3 totals 15 residues. Germline V lookup: CDR1 SNHLY, CDR2 FYNNEI. For the CDR3, the DNA is TGTGCCAGCAGTGAAGGCGGGGGGGCCGGAGAGACCCAGTACTTC. Translated, it gives CASSEGGGAGETQYF.

This clonotype was counted many times. The rearrangement links TRBV6-1 to TRBJ2-1, with a possible D match to TRBD2 (7 bases). This CDR3 has 14 residues. V dropped 6 bases and J dropped 3 bases, with 12 bases sitting between them. CDR1 is MNHNS, CDR2 SASEGT, per germline. CDR3 residues: CASSPGGHYNEQFF. CDR3 in DNA: TGTGCCAGCAGCCCGGGGGGCCACTACAATGAGCAGTTCTTC.

This clonotype has a handful of counts. The chain combines TRBV25-1 with TRBJ2-2; D perhaps matches TRBD1 (5 bases). Germline lookup yields CDR1 MGHDK and CDR2 SYGVNS. The V end lost 6 bases, the J end lost 1 base, and 12 bases lay between the germline ends. There are 15 residues in the CDR3. The DNA for the CDR3 is TGTGCCAGCAGCCCCAGACAGAGGAACACCGGGGAGCTGTTTTTT. Translated: CASSPRQRNTGELFF.